These T cell receptor beta chains were read from a single sample in a study of T cells in Graves' hyperthyroidism and ophthalmopathy. Each CDR3 protein is one row after TCRdb ran MiXCR on the multiplex PCR reads. Of about 500,000 distinct CDR3 sequences listed, 16% are singletons. Sequenced input: blood. These receptors all stem from a woman younger than 35 with Graves' hyperthyroidism. Each CDR3 is given with its conserved first and last residue. Each record gives: D gene, clone size, J gene, V gene, CDR3 DNA, CDR3 protein. D genes are given only for firm matches. Clone size, where shown, is once, few, many, or a class for clones that have expanded.

d_gene: -; abundance: few; j_gene: TRBJ1-4; v_gene: TRBV4-2; CDR3nt: TGTGCCAGCAGCCAAGACCGTCAGGGGAATGAAAAACTGTTTTTT; CDR3aa: CASSQDRQGNEKLFF
d_gene: TRBD2; abundance: many; j_gene: TRBJ2-3; v_gene: TRBV6-2/TRBV6-3; CDR3nt: TGTGCCAGCAGCACCGGGACTAGCGGCCCAGATACGCAGTATTTT; CDR3aa: CASSTGTSGPDTQYF
d_gene: -; abundance: -; j_gene: TRBJ2-1; v_gene: TRBV28; CDR3nt: TGTGCCAGCAGTTCAGCCTCCGGGGGACCCTACAATGAGCAGTTCTTC; CDR3aa: CASSSASGGPYNEQFF
d_gene: TRBD2; abundance: -; j_gene: TRBJ2-5; v_gene: TRBV19; CDR3nt: TGTGCCAGTAGTATATTTGGAGCGGGGGGCGGAGAGACCCAGTACTTC; CDR3aa: CASSIFGAGGGETQYF
d_gene: TRBD1; abundance: few; j_gene: TRBJ2-5; v_gene: TRBV4-1; CDR3nt: TGCGCCAGCAGCCAAAGGGACAGCCAAGAGACCCAGTACTTC; CDR3aa: CASSQRDSQETQYF
d_gene: TRBD2; abundance: many; j_gene: TRBJ2-3; v_gene: TRBV3-1; CDR3nt: TGTGCCAGCAGCCCCTCACTAGCGGGGGGCACAGATACGCAGTATTTT; CDR3aa: CASSPSLAGGTDTQYF
d_gene: -; abundance: many; j_gene: TRBJ1-1; v_gene: TRBV18; CDR3nt: TGTGCCAGCTCACCTCGACTTCAGGGTTTGGAGACTGAAGCTTTCTTT; CDR3aa: CASSPRLQGLETEAFF
d_gene: -; abundance: many; j_gene: TRBJ2-1; v_gene: TRBV2; CDR3nt: TGTGCCAGCAGTGTACTAGAGGGGCCCTACAATGAGCAGTTCTTC; CDR3aa: CASSVLEGPYNEQFF
d_gene: -; abundance: -; j_gene: TRBJ1-2; v_gene: TRBV3-1; CDR3nt: TGTGCCAGCAAAGGGGCAGGGGAAGGCTACACCTTC; CDR3aa: CASKGAGEGYTF
d_gene: -; abundance: few; j_gene: TRBJ2-7; v_gene: TRBV10-1; CDR3nt: TGCGCCAGCAGTGAGTCCTTAACCTACGAGCAGTACTTC; CDR3aa: CASSESLTYEQYF
d_gene: TRBD2; abundance: many; j_gene: TRBJ2-1; v_gene: TRBV20-1; CDR3nt: TGCAGTGCTAGTTTGTTAGCGGGAGTTGACGGCTATGAGCAGTTCTTC; CDR3aa: CSASLLAGVDGYEQFF
d_gene: -; abundance: -; j_gene: TRBJ2-7; v_gene: TRBV7-8; CDR3nt: TGTGCCAGCAGCTTAGCGCGGGTGACTATCGGCTACGAGCAGTACTTC; CDR3aa: CASSLARVTIGYEQYF
d_gene: -; abundance: few; j_gene: TRBJ1-5; v_gene: TRBV29-1; CDR3nt: TGCAGCCCCGAGTGCAGGACAAGTTTACGTAGCAATCAGCCCCAGCATTTT; CDR3aa: CSPECRTSLRSNQPQHF
d_gene: -; abundance: -; j_gene: TRBJ2-4; v_gene: TRBV10-2; CDR3nt: TGCGCCAGCAGGGATACCGAGGCCGAAAACATTCAGTACTTC; CDR3aa: CASRDTEAENIQYF
d_gene: TRBD2; abundance: -; j_gene: TRBJ2-1; v_gene: TRBV20-1; CDR3nt: TGCAGTGCTAGTGCGGGAGGGCCGAGCAATGAGCAGTTCTTC; CDR3aa: CSASAGGPSNEQFF
d_gene: -; abundance: many; j_gene: TRBJ1-1; v_gene: TRBV7-9; CDR3nt: TGTGCCAGCAGCTTAGCGGCCGGATACACTGAAGCTTTCTTT; CDR3aa: CASSLAAGYTEAFF
d_gene: -; abundance: -; j_gene: TRBJ1-5; v_gene: TRBV29-1; CDR3nt: TGCAGCGTTGTAGTGGGCAATCAGCCCCAGCATTTT; CDR3aa: CSVVVGNQPQHF
d_gene: TRBD1; abundance: few; j_gene: TRBJ1-5; v_gene: TRBV25-1; CDR3nt: TGTGCCAGCAGGGGACAGGCGATGGGGCCCCAGCATTTT; CDR3aa: CASRGQAMGPQHF
d_gene: -; abundance: few; j_gene: TRBJ1-3; v_gene: TRBV12-3/TRBV12-4; CDR3nt: TGTGCCAGCAGCCAAACGGGGAACACCATATATTTT; CDR3aa: CASSQTGNTIYF
d_gene: TRBD1; abundance: -; j_gene: TRBJ1-1; v_gene: TRBV5-1; CDR3nt: TGCGCCAGCAGCTTGGACGGGACAGGTTTTATGAACACTGAAGCTTTCTTT; CDR3aa: CASSLDGTGFMNTEAFF
d_gene: TRBD1; abundance: few; j_gene: TRBJ2-1; v_gene: TRBV7-9; CDR3nt: TGTGCCAGCAGCAGACAGGGGGTCGGGAGTAGCAATGAGCAGTTCTTC; CDR3aa: CASSRQGVGSSNEQFF
d_gene: -; abundance: few; j_gene: TRBJ2-6; v_gene: TRBV10-3; CDR3nt: TGTGCCATCAGTGAGTCGGAAGGATCTGGGGCCAACGTCCTGACTTTC; CDR3aa: CAISESEGSGANVLTF
d_gene: -; abundance: -; j_gene: TRBJ2-2; v_gene: TRBV5-1; CDR3nt: TGCGCCAGCAGCCGCGAGGGGGTAAACGGGGAGCTGTTTTTT; CDR3aa: CASSREGVNGELFF
d_gene: -; abundance: few; j_gene: TRBJ2-5; v_gene: TRBV3-1; CDR3nt: TGTGCCAACAGCCGAGTGGGGACCCAGTACTTC; CDR3aa: CANSRVGTQYF
d_gene: -; abundance: -; j_gene: TRBJ2-5; v_gene: TRBV6-1; CDR3nt: TGTGCCAGCAATAGGGGGAAAGAGACCCAGTACTTC; CDR3aa: CASNRGKETQYF
d_gene: -; abundance: many; j_gene: TRBJ2-7; v_gene: TRBV20-1; CDR3nt: TGCAGTGCTAAGGAAATAGACTACGAGCAGTACTTC; CDR3aa: CSAKEIDYEQYF
d_gene: -; abundance: many; j_gene: TRBJ2-7; v_gene: TRBV30; CDR3nt: TGTGCCTGGGACCCCCCCGTACCTGATCACGAGCAGTACTTC; CDR3aa: CAWDPPVPDHEQYF
d_gene: -; abundance: many; j_gene: TRBJ2-3; v_gene: TRBV7-9; CDR3nt: TGTGCCAGCAGCCCCCGTGGTTTGCGGGAATCTAGCACAGATACGCAGTATTTT; CDR3aa: CASSPRGLRESSTDTQYF
d_gene: TRBD2; abundance: few; j_gene: TRBJ2-7; v_gene: TRBV7-6; CDR3nt: TGTGCCAGCAGCCCATGGTTAGCGGGAGGGACCTCCTACGAGCAGTACTTC; CDR3aa: CASSPWLAGGTSYEQYF
d_gene: -; abundance: many; j_gene: TRBJ2-5; v_gene: TRBV4-1; CDR3nt: TGCGCCAGCAGCCTATCACGAGGGACCCAGTACTTC; CDR3aa: CASSLSRGTQYF
d_gene: TRBD1; abundance: few; j_gene: TRBJ1-4; v_gene: TRBV25-1; CDR3nt: TGTGCCAGCAGTCATCTGACAGGGGGTGAAAAACTGTTTTTT; CDR3aa: CASSHLTGGEKLFF
d_gene: -; abundance: many; j_gene: TRBJ2-7; v_gene: TRBV7-4; CDR3nt: TGTGCCAGCAGCTCCGCCCGTGGGCGCGGAGTCTACGAGCAGTACTTC; CDR3aa: CASSSARGRGVYEQYF